Each of the 16 T cell receptor beta chains below was sequenced from the same sample in a study of cytomegalovirus exposure and HLA in healthy donors. PCR amplification relied on 60 Vbeta primers (plus 13 Jbeta primers). Some clones are missing from TCRdb's copy, which holds only in-frame ones; the method was immunoSEQ multiplex PCR. Its listing shows around 130,000 clones. Sequences were obtained from PBMCs. The receptor set was obtained from a woman between 35 and 50 years old in good health and CMV-seronegative.

This chain links TRBV29-1 with TRBJ1-2, with 9 bases lining up with TRBD1. The ends lost 1 base at V and 6 bases at J; junction bases unmatched: 0. The CDR3 extends over 12 amino acids. Germline V gene data show CDR1 as SQVTM and CDR2 as ANQGSEA. CDR3 in DNA: TGCAGCGTTGAAGGGACAGGGGATGGCTACACCTTC. The encoded protein is CSVEGTGDGYTF.

The CDR3 spells CAISDLTSGGSYEQYF. CDR3 coding DNA: TGTGCCATCAGTGATTTGACTAGCGGGGGGTCCTACGAGCAGTACTTC. The chain has TRBV10-3 and TRBJ2-5; 13 nucleotides match TRBD2. The J call could be wrong; TRBJ2-7 is a better fit for the DNA end. The CDR3 loop spans 16 amino acids. The germline V gene has CDR1 ENHRY and CDR2 SYGVKD.

V is TRBV5-1 and J is TRBJ1-2; D may be TRBD1 (6 bases). V lost 3 bases, J lost 2 bases, and 11 bases lay in between. The CDR3 has 14 amino acids. Germline CDR1 reads SGHRS; CDR2 reads YFSETQ. The CDR3 DNA reads as TGCGCCAGCAGCTCCCCGGACAGAAACTATGGCTACACCTTC. Its protein is CASSSPDRNYGYTF.

The chain uses TRBV18 and TRBJ2-1; TRBD2 agrees at 9 bases. The J segment lost 5 bases and the V segment lost 1 base, leaving 3 bases of the junction unmatched. Germline V gives CDR1 KGHSH, CDR2 LQKENI. CDR3 length equals 15 residues. The CDR3 sequence: CASSPLAGAHNEQFF. CDR3 DNA sequence: TGTGCCAGCTCACCACTAGCGGGGGCCCACAATGAGCAGTTCTTC.

V is TRBV4-3 and J is TRBJ1-2, with a tentative D call TRBD1 (5 bases). This CDR3 region has 13 residues. Trimming removed 4 bases from V and 6 bases from J, with 12 bases in between. Looked up from germline, CDR1 is LGHNA and CDR2 is YSLEER. The CDR3 protein is CASSRSRAHGYTF. The CDR3 DNA reads as TGCGCCAGCAGCCGGAGCAGGGCCCATGGCTACACCTTC.

This chain connects TRBV18 to TRBJ1-2; a weak D match, TRBD1 (6 bases). V was cut by 3 bases and J by 2 bases, with 16 bases left in between. Germline V gene data show CDR1 as KGHSH and CDR2 as LQKENI. The CDR3 loop spans 16 amino acids. For the CDR3, the DNA is TGTGCCAGCTCACCCCTCCAACAGGGTTCGAACTATGGCTACACCTTC. Its protein is CASSPLQQGSNYGYTF.

This CDR3 is CASSGSGLNYGYTF. DNA of the CDR3: TGTGCCAGCAGCGGGTCAGGGCTAAACTATGGCTACACCTTC. The V call is TRBV7-9, the J call TRBJ1-2; tentatively, D is TRBD1 (5 bases). CDR3 length: 14 residues. Germline CDR1 and CDR2: SEHNR and FQNEAQ (reference sequence). Trimming shortened V by 5 bases and J by 2 bases, and 12 bases separated the two germline ends.

The chain links TRBV5-1 to TRBJ2-5, with D perhaps TRBD2 (6 bases). Judging by the DNA end, TRBJ2-7 fits better; the J call may be wrong. Per the germline V gene, CDR1 is SGHRS and CDR2 is YFSETQ. This CDR3 is built from 14 residues. The CDR3 spells CASSRGSYSYEQYF. CDR3 DNA: TGCGCCAGCAGCCGGGGGTCCTACTCCTACGAGCAGTACTTC.

Worth noting for this clone: One end of the junction is discordant with germline, which a read error may explain. The sample holds other DNA sequences that translate to the same CDR3. The V call is TRBV6-5, the J call TRBJ2-1, with 8 bases lining up with TRBD1. The CDR3 is made up of 13 amino acids. In germline, CDR1 is MNHEY, CDR2 SVGAGI. DNA of the CDR3: TGTGCCAGTAGTTTGGACAGGGTCTATGAGCAGTTCTTC. Its protein is CASSLDRVYEQFF.

The chain is built from TRBV5-1 and TRBJ2-3; 9 bases are shared with TRBD1. This CDR3 has 14 residues. Trimming removed 3 bases from V and 5 bases from J; junction bases left unmatched: 4. CDR1 and CDR2 (germline): SGHRS, YFSETQ. The CDR3 DNA sequence: TGCGCCAGCAGCTCCGGGACAGGGCTAGATACGCAGTATTTT. It encodes CASSSGTGLDTQYF.

V is TRBV5-1 and J is TRBJ2-2, with 9 bases matching TRBD2. J lost 3 bases, V lost 3 bases, and 3 bases had no gene match. CDR1 and CDR2 (germline): SGHRS, YFSETQ. The CDR3 runs 15 residues. CDR3 nucleotide sequence: TGCGCCAGCAGCTCGGGACTAGCATACACCGGGGAGCTGTTTTTT. Its translation: CASSSGLAYTGELFF.

The chain combines TRBV7-2 with TRBJ1-6, with 10 nucleotides matching TRBD1. V shed 5 bases, J shed 10 bases, and the junction held 11 bases outside the gene matches. CDR1 and CDR2 (germline): SGHTA, FQGNSA. CDR3 length: 16 residues. The CDR3, as DNA: TGTGCCAGCAGCCCCACACCGGGACAGGGGAACTCACCCCTCCACTTT. It specifies CASSPTPGQGNSPLHF.

The chain has TRBV18 and TRBJ2-7, with D tentatively TRBD1 (6 bases). The germline CDR1 and CDR2 sequences are KGHSH and LQKENI. There are 15 residues in the CDR3. V gave up 5 bases and J gave up 2 bases, with 16 bases separating them. DNA of the CDR3: TGTGCCAGCTCATATGACAGGTCGCTCACCTACGAGCAGTACGTC. It translates to CASSYDRSLTYEQYV.

The chain is built from TRBV4-1 and TRBJ1-5, with TRBD1 identical over 7 bases. The CDR3 consists of 17 residues. J lost 0 bases, V lost 3 bases, and 8 bases had no gene match. Per germline, CDR1 MGHRA and CDR2 YSYEKL. The CDR3 DNA reads TGCGCCAGCAGCCAGGAACAGGGGATCGCTAGCAATCAGCCCCAGCATTTT. Translating gives CASSQEQGIASNQPQHF.

This chain connects TRBV7-3 to TRBJ2-1; unclear D gene. The CDR3 contains 13 residues. Deletions cut 5 bases from V and 5 bases from J, with 10 bases between. The germline gives CDR1 SGHTA, CDR2 FQGTGA. The CDR3 loop reads CASSPRFDNEQFF. In nucleotides, the CDR3 is TGTGCCAGCAGCCCCCGTTTCGACAATGAGCAGTTCTTC.

The chain has TRBV19 and TRBJ2-2; 7 bases align to TRBD1. The CDR3 is 14 residues long. Germline V CDR1 and CDR2: LNHDA, SQIVND (reference sequence). The V and J ends lost 10 bases and 5 bases, in that order; junction bases with no gene match: 10. The CDR3 coding sequence is TGTGCCACCAAAGTGCGACAGGGTACCGGGGAGCTGTTTTTT. Translating it yields CATKVRQGTGELFF.